This T cell receptor (beta chain) was captured by sequencing in a study of blood T cell repertoires in COVID-19. The CDR3 length is 16 residues. The germline V gene encodes CDR1 SGHDT and CDR2 YYEEEE. Unmatched junction bases numbered 4, after V lost 0 bases and J lost 2 bases. Sequencing was performed with immunoSEQ multiplex PCR; in TCRdb, only in-frame clones are kept and a portion is missing. The table includes around 380,000 clones, about 80% detected once. This chain links TRBV5-6 with TRBJ2-5; 10 positions agree with TRBD1. The source material was peripheral blood. This TCR was recovered from a human donor with acute or convalescent COVID-19. The donor label of this sample is uncertain. The CDR3 DNA sequence: TGTGCCAGCAGCTTGGGGTGGACAGGGGGGCAAGAGACCCAGTACTTC. Translating it yields CASSLGWTGGQETQYF.